Below are 27 T cell receptor beta chains sequenced from a single sample in a study of human T cells and chemical hapten exposure. Time point specified: pre-sensitization, week 0. Treatment indicated: therapeutic diphenylcyclopropenone sensitization with weekly scalp DPC. Whole blood, unfractionated, served as the material for total RNA extraction. TCRdb passed the RACE reads through MiXCR, listing each CDR3 protein once. Altogether tens of thousands of distinct CDR3 sequences are present, 9% to 15% being singletons, with the ten largest covering around 1.9%. Specimen: whole blood, collected in connection with sensitization to the hapten diphenylcyclopropenone (DPC). Receptor source: a woman aged 40 to 50 with alopecia areata. Some clones in this sample may be carry-over from other donors' samples.

In this sample, this clonotype turned up many times. V gene TRBV7-9 combines with J gene TRBJ2-3; D remains unclear. Between the trimmed V and J ends, which lost 3 bases and 0 bases, there was a span of 10 bases. This CDR3 contains 15 residues. Germline CDR1 reads SEHNR; CDR2 reads FQNEAQ (reference sequence). The CDR3 coding sequence is TGTGCCAGCAGCTTCGCGACAACTAGCACAGATACGCAGTATTTT. Protein product: CASSFATTSTDTQYF.

In this sample, this clonotype turned up a few times. This chain links TRBV6-2 or TRBV6-3 with TRBJ2-1; D is unresolved. The germline CDR1 and CDR2 sequences are MNHEY and SVGEGT. Between the trimmed V and J ends, which lost 10 bases and 12 bases, there was a span of 22 bases. The CDR3 spans 13 residues. The CDR3 is CAIDAGSLNPQFF. The CDR3 bases are TGTGCCATCGACGCAGGAAGCCTCAACCCGCAGTTCTTC.

This clonotype has ten or more counts. The chain uses TRBV20-1 and TRBJ2-7; 10 bases agree with TRBD2. This CDR3 has 14 residues. V lost 0 bases, J lost 5 bases, and 4 bases stayed unmatched. Germline CDR1 DFQATT, CDR2 SNEGSKA (reference sequence). The CDR3 reads CSARDLAGVDEQYF. CDR3 nucleotides: TGCAGTGCTAGAGACCTAGCGGGAGTGGACGAGCAGTACTTC.

Ten or more counts support this clonotype. The V and J genes are TRBV6-6 and TRBJ2-7, with TRBD1 matching 8 bases. This CDR3 contains 12 residues. CDR1 is MNHNY, CDR2 SVGAGI, per germline (reference sequence). Trimming cost V 6 bases and J 6 bases; bases outside gene matches: 4. The CDR3 DNA is TGTGCCAGCAGAGACAGGGGACTCGAGCAGTACTTC. Its translation: CASRDRGLEQYF.

This clonotype came up many times. The J gene is TRBJ2-1, the V gene TRBV19; 10 bases align to TRBD2. Losses at the gene ends were 2 bases for V and 4 bases for J; bases not matched to a gene: 5. The CDR3 has 16 amino acids. Germline CDR1 reads LNHDA; CDR2 reads SQIVND (reference sequence). The CDR3 bases are TGTGCCAGTAGTATAATTTCTAGCGGGGGTTACAATGAGCAGTTCTTC. This encodes CASSIISSGGYNEQFF.

The rearrangement links TRBV27 to TRBJ2-5, with D perhaps matching TRBD2 (5 bases). The V gene lost 2 bases and the J gene lost 3 bases, with 13 bases spanning the gap. Per the germline V gene, CDR1 is MNHEY and CDR2 is SMNVEV (reference sequence). The length of the CDR3 is 15 residues. CDR3 protein: CASSLTGFGEETQYF. For the CDR3, the DNA is TGTGCCAGCAGTTTAACGGGGTTCGGGGAAGAGACCCAGTACTTC.

This clonotype has a count of ten or more. V is TRBV7-8 and J is TRBJ2-3; no clear D gene. CDR3 length equals 13 residues. Trimming removed 4 bases from V and 3 bases from J, with 8 bases in between. Looked up from germline, CDR1 is SGHVS and CDR2 is FQNEAQ. DNA of the CDR3: TGTGCCAGCAGCTCGGCAGCGACAGATACGCAGTATTTT. As protein: CASSSAATDTQYF.

This chain uses TRBV11-2 with TRBJ2-3; 13 bases align to TRBD2. The ends lost 5 bases at V and 5 bases at J; junction bases unmatched: 7. The CDR3 loop spans 16 amino acids. Germline V gives CDR1 SGHAT, CDR2 FQNNGV. The CDR3 DNA reads TGTGCCAGCAGCACCGGACTAGCGGGAGCATTAGATACGCAGTATTTT. Its translation: CASSTGLAGALDTQYF.

The table lists this clonotype with many counts. This sequence joins TRBV24-1 and TRBJ2-3; maybe TRBD2 (6 bases). This CDR3 spans 14 amino acids. Trimming took off 4 bases at V and 7 bases at J, with 14 bases between the two ends. The germline CDR1 and CDR2 sequences are KGHDR and SFDVKD. DNA of the CDR3: TGTGCCACCAGTGACCCGGACTATTCCCATACGCAGTATTTT. This codes for CATSDPDYSHTQYF.

Only a few counts were recorded for this clonotype. This chain's CDR3 is CASSASLTGVNTGELFF. The CDR3 bases are TGTGCCAGCAGCGCTTCTCTGACAGGGGTTAACACCGGGGAGCTGTTTTTT. The rearrangement links TRBV9 to TRBJ2-2; 8 nucleotides align to TRBD1. The CDR3 spans 17 residues. V gave up 3 bases and J gave up 2 bases; unmatched junction bases: 9. Germline loops: CDR1 SGDLS, CDR2 YYNGEE.

Ten or more counts support this clonotype. The rearrangement links TRBV6-5 to TRBJ2-2; 10 positions match TRBD1. This CDR3 has 16 amino acids. Germline V gives CDR1 MNHEY, CDR2 SVGAGI. Trimming took 4 bases from V and 4 from J; bases not matched to a gene: 6. The CDR3 is CASSWDRQGATGELFF. DNA of the CDR3: TGTGCCAGCAGTTGGGACCGACAGGGGGCCACCGGGGAGCTGTTTTTT.

The chain combines TRBV28 with TRBJ2-7; 12 bases agree with TRBD2. Germline lookup yields CDR1 MDHEN and CDR2 SYDVKM. The CDR3 consists of 14 residues. V lost 5 bases, J lost 6 bases, and 5 bases stayed unmatched. CDR3 nucleotides: TGTGCCAGCAGTACTAGCGGGGGGATTGGCGAGCAGTACTTC. Encoded protein: CASSTSGGIGEQYF.

CDR3 bases: TGTGCCAGCACCCTAGAACAGGGAATCTACACAGATACGCAGTATTTT. Protein: CASTLEQGIYTDTQYF. The rearrangement uses TRBV6-2 or TRBV6-3 and TRBJ2-3; D is perhaps TRBD1 (6 bases). Trimming took 7 bases from V and 2 from J, leaving 19 bases between them. From germline, CDR1 is MNHEY and CDR2 SVGEGT. This CDR3 comprises 16 residues.

This clonotype was seen a handful of times. CDR3 residues: CAWSAQGGSTQYF. In DNA form, the CDR3 reads TGTGCCTGGAGTGCGCAGGGGGGTAGTACGCAGTATTTT. The rearrangement links TRBV30 to TRBJ2-3; D is possibly TRBD1 (7 bases). This CDR3 is 13 amino acids long. The V gene lost 1 base and the J gene lost 8 bases, with 13 bases spanning the gap. Germline CDR1 GTSNPN, CDR2 SVGIG (reference sequence).

The V call is TRBV20-1, the J call TRBJ2-1; D might be TRBD1 (6 bases). CDR1 and CDR2 (germline): DFQATT, SNEGSKA (reference sequence). V shed 6 bases and J shed 3 bases, with 18 bases lying between them. CDR3 length equals 15 residues. The CDR3 protein is CSATRQNRDYNEQFF. In nucleotides, the CDR3 is TGCAGTGCCACTCGCCAAAACAGGGACTACAATGAGCAGTTCTTC.

The chain combines TRBV12-3 or TRBV12-4 with TRBJ1-1; 8 nucleotides match TRBD1. This CDR3 is 14 amino acids long. V dropped 5 bases and J dropped 3; count of bases not matched to a gene: 5. CDR3 bases: TGTGCCAGCAGTCCGACAGGGGTAGACACTGAAGCTTTCTTT. Encoded protein: CASSPTGVDTEAFF.

The sample holds many counts of this clonotype. This chain links TRBV7-8 with TRBJ1-6, with 9 bases identical to TRBD1. Losses at the gene ends were 5 bases for V and 9 bases for J; bases not matched to a gene: 14. The germline CDR1 and CDR2 sequences are SGHVS and FQNEAQ. The CDR3 extends over 17 amino acids. CDR3: CASSPSPGTGTGSPLHF. CDR3 bases: TGTGCCAGCAGCCCCAGTCCCGGGACAGGGACCGGTTCACCCCTCCACTTT.

This clonotype has just a few counts. This chain links TRBV7-2 with TRBJ2-3; 15 bases line up with TRBD2. CDR3 length: 16 amino acids. The germline V gene has CDR1 SGHTA and CDR2 FQGNSA. The V segment lost 4 bases and the J segment 6 bases; nucleotides outside the gene matches: 5. This CDR3 is CASSWGTSGGKDTQYF. DNA of the CDR3: TGTGCCAGCAGCTGGGGGACTAGCGGGGGGAAGGATACGCAGTATTTT. Variable domain in full (rest from reference TRBV7-2 and TRBJ2-3): GAGVSQSPSNKVTEKGKDVELRCDPISGHTALYWYRQSLGQGLEFLIYFQGNSAPDKSGLPSDRFSAERTGGSVSTLTIQRTQQEDSAVYLCASSWGTSGGKDTQYFGPGTRLTVL.

This clonotype was seen more than once but under ten times. The chain uses TRBV7-2 and TRBJ2-2; D is unresolved. V was shortened by 1 base and J by 3 bases, with 6 bases between the two germline ends. The CDR3 consists of 14 residues. Germline V CDR1 and CDR2: SGHTA, FQGNSA. CDR3 amino acids: CASSLGAYTGELFF. The CDR3 region has the DNA TGTGCCAGCAGCTTAGGGGCCTACACCGGGGAGCTGTTTTTT. The variable domain in full, completed from reference TRBV7-2 and TRBJ2-2, reads GAGVSQSPSNKVTEKGKDVELRCDPISGHTALYWYRQSLGQGLEFLIYFQGNSAPDKSGLPSDRFSAERTGGSVSTLTIQRTQQEDSAVYLCASSLGAYTGELFFGEGSRLTVL.

Worth noting for this clonotype: A much bigger clone sits one base away, suggesting this may be a read error. The J gene is TRBJ1-4, the V gene TRBV9, with D perhaps TRBD1 (5 bases). The germline gives CDR1 SGDLS, CDR2 YYNGEE. There are 15 residues in the CDR3. Here the CDR3 reads CASSVAFGANENLFF. CDR3 coding DNA: TGTGCCAGCAGCGTAGCTTTTGGGGCTAATGAAAATCTGTTTTTT.

This clonotype came up many times. This chain uses TRBV5-1 with TRBJ2-7; D ambiguous. The CDR3 has 11 amino acids. CDR1 and CDR2 from the germline V gene are SGHRS and YFSETQ. V dropped 1 base and J dropped 5 bases, with 4 bases sitting between them. DNA for the CDR3: TGCGCCAGCAGCTTGAGGGACGAGCAGTACTTC. It specifies CASSLRDEQYF.

This clonotype was recorded a few times. The gene calls are TRBV15 and TRBJ2-7, with unresolved D. Trimming pared 7 bases from V and 7 bases from J, leaving 23 bases between. Germline CDR1 is LNHNV and CDR2 is YYDKDF (reference sequence). CDR3 length: 15 amino acids. CDR3 region: CATTPGQVEAREQYF. The CDR3 DNA reads TGTGCCACCACCCCCGGGCAGGTCGAGGCGCGGGAGCAGTACTTC. Full variable domain (missing parts from reference TRBV15 and TRBJ2-7): DAMVIQNPRYQVTQFGKPVTLSCSQTLNHNVMYWYQQKSSQAPKLLFHYYDKDFNNEADTPDNFQSRRPNTSFCFLDIRSPGLGDTAMYLCATTPGQVEAREQYFGPGTRLTVT.

This clonotype was observed a few times. V usage is TRBV4-2 and J usage is TRBJ1-1; tentatively, D is TRBD1 (6 bases). Germline values: CDR1 LGHNA, CDR2 YNFKEQ. The CDR3 contains 16 residues. V lost 0 bases and J lost 2, with 13 bases in between. The CDR3 DNA sequence: TGTGCCAGCAGCCAAGAAGTTTGGACAGTCAACACTGAAGCTTTCTTT. Its protein product is CASSQEVWTVNTEAFF.

Details on this clonotype: A read error may be the cause here, since a much bigger clone is one base away. This sequence joins TRBV29-1 and TRBJ2-3; no clear D gene. Germline V CDR1 and CDR2: SQVTM, ANQGSEA. The V end was cut by 4 bases, the J end by 6 bases, with 11 bases between. The CDR3 covers 12 residues. The DNA for the CDR3 is TGCAGCGTTGTCAAGGAGACGGATACGCAGTATTTT. Encoded protein: CSVVKETDTQYF.

This clonotype was seen a handful of times. This clone may be a read error of a much larger clone one base away. The rearrangement links TRBV6-2 or TRBV6-3 to TRBJ1-1; 8 bases map to TRBD1. Germline values: CDR1 MNHEY, CDR2 SVGEGT. This CDR3 spans 18 amino acids. Here the CDR3 reads CACSYQSGRGLAVTEAFF. The DNA for the CDR3 is TGTGCCTGCAGTTACCAGTCGGGCAGGGGGCTGGCGGTGACTGAAGCTTTCTTT.

This clonotype has a handful of counts. CDR3 in DNA: TGCGCCAGCAGCCAAGGACTTGACAGGGTTAATTCACCCCTCCACTTT. Encoded protein: CASSQGLDRVNSPLHF. V and J are TRBV4-3 and TRBJ1-6; 7 bases map to TRBD1. Trimming cost V 1 base and J 6 bases; bases outside gene matches: 6. This CDR3 contains 16 residues. Germline V gene data show CDR1 as LGHNA and CDR2 as YSLEER.

There are many counts of this clonotype. This chain joins TRBV28 and TRBJ2-5; 14 positions agree with TRBD2. V dropped 6 bases and J dropped 4; count of bases not matched to a gene: 7. The CDR3 has 16 amino acids. CDR1 is MDHEN and CDR2 is SYDVKM in the germline V gene. The chain's CDR3 is CASSRGLAGVLETQYF. CDR3 nucleotide sequence: TGTGCCAGCAGCCGGGGACTAGCGGGAGTTCTAGAGACCCAGTACTTC. Combining the CDR3 with reference TRBV28 and TRBJ2-5 gives the whole variable domain DVKVTQSSRYLVKRTGEKVFLECVQDMDHENMFWYRQDPGLGLRLIYFSYDVKMKEKGDIPEGYSVSREKKERFSLILESASTNQTSMYLCASSRGLAGVLETQYFGPGTRLLVL.